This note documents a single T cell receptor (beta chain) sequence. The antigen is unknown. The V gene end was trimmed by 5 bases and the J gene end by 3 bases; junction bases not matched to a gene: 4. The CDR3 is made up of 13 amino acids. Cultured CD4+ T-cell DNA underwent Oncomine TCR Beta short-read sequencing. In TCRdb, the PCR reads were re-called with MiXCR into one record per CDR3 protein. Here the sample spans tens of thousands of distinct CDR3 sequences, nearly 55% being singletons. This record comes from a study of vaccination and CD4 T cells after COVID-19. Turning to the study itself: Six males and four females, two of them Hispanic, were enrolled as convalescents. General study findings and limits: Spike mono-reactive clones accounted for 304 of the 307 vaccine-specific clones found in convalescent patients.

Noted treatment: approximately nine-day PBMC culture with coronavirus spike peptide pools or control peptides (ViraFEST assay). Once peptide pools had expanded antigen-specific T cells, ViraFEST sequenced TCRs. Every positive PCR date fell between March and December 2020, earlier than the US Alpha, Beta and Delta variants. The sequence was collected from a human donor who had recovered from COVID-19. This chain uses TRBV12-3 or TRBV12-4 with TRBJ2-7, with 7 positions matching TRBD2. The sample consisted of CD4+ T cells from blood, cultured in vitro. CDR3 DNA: TGTGCCAGCAGTCCCCCGGGGGGCTACGAGCAGTACTTC. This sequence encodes CASSPPGGYEQYF.